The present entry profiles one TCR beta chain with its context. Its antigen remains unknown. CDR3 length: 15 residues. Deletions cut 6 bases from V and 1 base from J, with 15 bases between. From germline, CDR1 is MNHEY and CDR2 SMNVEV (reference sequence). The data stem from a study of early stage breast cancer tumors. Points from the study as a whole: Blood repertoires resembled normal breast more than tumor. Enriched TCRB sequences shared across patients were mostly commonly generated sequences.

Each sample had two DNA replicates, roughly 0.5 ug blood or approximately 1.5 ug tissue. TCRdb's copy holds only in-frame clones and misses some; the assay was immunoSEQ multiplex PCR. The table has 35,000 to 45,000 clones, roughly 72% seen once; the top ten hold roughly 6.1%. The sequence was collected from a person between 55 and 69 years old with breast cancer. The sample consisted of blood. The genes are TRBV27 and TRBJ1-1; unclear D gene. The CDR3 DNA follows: TGTGCCAGCAGCCCCTACCCCGGGAAGAACACTGAAGCTTTCTTT. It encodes CASSPYPGKNTEAFF.